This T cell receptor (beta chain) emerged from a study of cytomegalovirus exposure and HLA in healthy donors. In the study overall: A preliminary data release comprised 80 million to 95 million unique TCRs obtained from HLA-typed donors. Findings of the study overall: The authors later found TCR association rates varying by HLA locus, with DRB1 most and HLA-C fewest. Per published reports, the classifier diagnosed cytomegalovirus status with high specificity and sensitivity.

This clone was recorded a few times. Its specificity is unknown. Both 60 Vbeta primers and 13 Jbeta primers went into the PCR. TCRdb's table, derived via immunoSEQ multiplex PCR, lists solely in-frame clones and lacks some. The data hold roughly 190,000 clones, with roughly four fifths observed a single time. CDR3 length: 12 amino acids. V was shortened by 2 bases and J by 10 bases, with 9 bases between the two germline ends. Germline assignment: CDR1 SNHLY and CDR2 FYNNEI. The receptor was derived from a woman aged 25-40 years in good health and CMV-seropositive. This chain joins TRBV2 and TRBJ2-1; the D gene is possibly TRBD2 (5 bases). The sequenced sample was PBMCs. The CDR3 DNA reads TGTGCCAGCAGTGAACTAGCCGTAGAGCAGTTCTTC. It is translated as CASSELAVEQFF.